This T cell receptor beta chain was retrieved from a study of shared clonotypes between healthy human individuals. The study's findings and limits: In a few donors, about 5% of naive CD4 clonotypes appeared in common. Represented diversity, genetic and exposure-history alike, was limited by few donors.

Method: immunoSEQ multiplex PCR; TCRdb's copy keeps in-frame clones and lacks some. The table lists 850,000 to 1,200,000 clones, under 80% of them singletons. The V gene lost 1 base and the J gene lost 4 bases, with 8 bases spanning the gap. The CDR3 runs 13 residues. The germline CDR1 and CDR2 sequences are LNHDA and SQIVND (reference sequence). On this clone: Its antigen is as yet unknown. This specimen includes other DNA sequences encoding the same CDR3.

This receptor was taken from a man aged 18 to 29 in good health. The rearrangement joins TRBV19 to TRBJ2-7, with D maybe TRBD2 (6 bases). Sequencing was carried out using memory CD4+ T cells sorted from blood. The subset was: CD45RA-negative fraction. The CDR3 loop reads CASSIGRGYEQYF. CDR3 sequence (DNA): TGTGCCAGTAGTATAGGGAGGGGATACGAGCAGTACTTC.